The 27 T cell receptor beta chains given below trace back to one sample, sequenced in a study of blood T cell repertoires in COVID-19. The protocol was immunoSEQ multiplex PCR, while the TCRdb copy is restricted to in-frame clones and leaves out a portion. This table has hundreds of thousands of clones, around 87% appearing once. Sequencing was performed on PBMCs or T cells enriched from blood (not recorded which). These receptor sequences come from a man younger than 40 who had recovered from COVID-19.

This rearrangement joins TRBV7-9 to TRBJ2-1, with 9 nucleotides matching TRBD2. This CDR3 comprises 14 residues. Germline V gene data show CDR1 as SEHNR and CDR2 as FQNEAQ (reference sequence). V lost 5 bases to trimming and J lost 7 bases; unmatched junction nucleotides: 6. As DNA, the CDR3 is TGTGCCAGCAGCCTAGAGGGACTAGCAAATGAGCAGTTCTTC. This gives the protein CASSLEGLANEQFF. The full variable domain, in which reference TRBV7-9 and TRBJ2-1 provide the parts outside the CDR3, is DTGVSQNPRHKITKRGQNVTFRCDPISEHNRLYWYRQTLGQGPEFLTYFQNEAQLEKSRLLSDRFSAERPKGSFSTLEIQRTEQGDSAMYLCASSLEGLANEQFFGPGTRLTVL.

This rearrangement joins TRBV7-2 to TRBJ2-1; perhaps TRBD2 as D (5 bases). The CDR3 consists of 14 residues. Germline-derived CDR1 and CDR2 are SGHTA and FQGNSA. Trimming removed 5 bases at V and 3 bases at J, with 11 bases between. This CDR3 is CASSGQRSYNEQFF. The CDR3 nucleotides are TGTGCCAGCAGCGGCCAGCGGAGCTACAATGAGCAGTTCTTC. The whole variable domain, remainder taken from reference TRBV7-2 and TRBJ2-1, is GAGVSQSPSNKVTEKGKDVELRCDPISGHTALYWYRQSLGQGLEFLIYFQGNSAPDKSGLPSDRFSAERTGGSVSTLTIQRTQQEDSAVYLCASSGQRSYNEQFFGPGTRLTVL.

The chain recombines TRBV23-1 with TRBJ1-3; 7 bases are a match to TRBD1. TRBV23-1 is treated as an ORF (open reading frame) with a function not yet certain. V shed 0 bases and J 5 bases; nucleotides not matched to a gene: 13. This CDR3 is built from 18 residues. Here the CDR3 reads CASSQSPDRLRPRNTIYF. CDR3 nucleotide sequence: TGCGCCAGCAGTCAATCCCCGGACAGGCTTCGACCTCGAAACACCATATATTTT.

This chain uses TRBV7-3 with TRBJ1-6; D gene unclear. V was trimmed by 5 bases and J by 8 bases, leaving 16 bases between them. Per the germline V gene, CDR1 is SGHTA and CDR2 is FQGTGA. The CDR3 extends over 15 amino acids. Here the CDR3 reads CASSLTESVDSPLHF. The CDR3, as DNA: TGTGCCAGCAGCCTCACGGAGTCTGTCGATTCACCCCTCCACTTT.

A note on this clone: One end of the junction fails to match germline, which may point to a read error. J is TRBJ1-3 and V is TRBV2; 8 bases line up with TRBD1. The CDR3 covers 12 residues. The germline gives CDR1 SNHLY, CDR2 FYNNEI. CDR3 DNA: TGTGCCAGCAGTGCTACGGAACCGGGACAGGAGTTT. It codes for CASSATEPGQEF.

The rearrangement joins TRBV27 to TRBJ2-7; D might be TRBD2 (5 bases). Germline V gives CDR1 MNHEY, CDR2 SMNVEV (reference sequence). This CDR3 contains 13 residues. Deletions cut 2 bases from V and 4 bases from J, with 9 bases between. The CDR3 region is CASSLTGSYEQYF. CDR3 sequence (DNA): TGTGCCAGCAGTTTAACGGGGTCGTACGAGCAGTACTTC.

This chain connects TRBV7-9 to TRBJ1-1; D is undetermined. This CDR3 comprises 15 residues. Germline lookup yields CDR1 SEHNR and CDR2 FQNEAQ (reference sequence). Trimming pared 1 base from V and 0 bases from J, leaving 9 bases between. CDR3: CASSLGNKLNTEAFF. In nucleotides, the CDR3 is TGTGCCAGCAGCTTAGGAAACAAATTGAACACTGAAGCTTTCTTT.

This clone was observed once. CDR3 sequence (DNA): TGTGCCAGCAGTTTATCGCCGACCCTACTAGCGATCCCCACCTACGAGCAGTACTTC. Translation: CASSLSPTLLAIPTYEQYF. The rearrangement uses TRBV27 and TRBJ2-7; 7 bases fit TRBD2. CDR1 MNHEY and CDR2 SMNVEV come from the germline V gene (reference sequence). The V segment lost 0 bases and the J segment 2 bases; nucleotides outside the gene matches: 16. The CDR3 has 19 amino acids.

This clone was recorded once. The rearrangement joins TRBV25-1 to TRBJ2-1; TRBD1 might be the D (6 bases). This CDR3 has 16 residues. Germline V gives CDR1 MGHDK, CDR2 SYGVNS. The V gene lost 6 bases and the J gene lost 7 bases, with 22 bases spanning the gap. In DNA, the CDR3 is TGTGCCAGCAGCCCACCTTTTGCAGGGGTAGAAAATGAGCAGTTCTTC. The encoded protein is CASSPPFAGVENEQFF.

Of note for this clone: At one of its ends the junction is not consistent with the germline gene, which may arise from a read error. The rearrangement links TRBV5-1 to TRBJ1-2; 9 bases fit TRBD1. CDR1 and CDR2 (germline): SGHRS, YFSETQ. This CDR3 contains 13 residues. CDR3 in DNA: TGCGCCAGCAGCTCCTCCACCGGGACAGGGCTCGCCTTC. Translated, it gives CASSSSTGTGLAF. The complete variable domain, with remaining parts taken from reference TRBV5-1 and TRBJ1-2, reads KAGVTQTPRYLIKTRGQQVTLSCSPISGHRSVSWYQQTPGQGLQFLFEYFSETQRNKGNFPGRFSGRQFSNSRSEMNVSTLELGDSALYLCASSSSTGTGLAFGSGTRLTVV.

The V gene is TRBV10-1, the J gene TRBJ1-6, with D uncertain. The CDR3 sequence is 13 residues long. The V end was cut by 2 bases, the J end by 8 bases, with 7 bases between. Germline V CDR1 and CDR2: WNHNN, SYGVQD (reference sequence). The CDR3 is CASSENRDSPLHF. For the CDR3, the DNA is TGCGCCAGCAGTGAGAATCGGGATTCACCCCTCCACTTT.

With regard to this clone: The junction does not match germline at one end; this may be a read error. This chain uses TRBV29-1 with TRBJ1-2; D perhaps matches TRBD1 (5 bases). The germline gives CDR1 SQVTM, CDR2 ANQGSEA. CDR3 length: 14 amino acids. The CDR3 protein is CSVVTDTGLHLGGF. DNA for the CDR3: TGCAGCGTTGTGACGGATACTGGGCTACACCTCGGGGGCTTC.

The CDR3 sequence is CASTSLLSGAYEQYF. CDR3 nucleotide sequence: TGTGCCAGCACCTCCCTCCTCAGCGGGGCCTACGAGCAGTACTTC. The chain recombines TRBV28 with TRBJ2-7; 7 bases match TRBD2. The CDR3 is 15 amino acids. Trimming cost V 7 bases and J 2 bases; bases outside gene matches: 11. Germline V gene data show CDR1 as MDHEN and CDR2 as SYDVKM.

V and J are TRBV19 and TRBJ1-4; D is possibly TRBD1 (6 bases). V was clipped by 6 bases and J by 7 bases, with 12 bases between them. The CDR3 is 13 residues long. From germline, CDR1 is LNHDA and CDR2 SQIVND (reference sequence). Here the CDR3 DNA reads TGTGCCAGTAGCCAAACAGGGACTGAAAAACTGTTTTTT. The encoded protein is CASSQTGTEKLFF.

V usage is TRBV4-1 and J usage is TRBJ2-7; TRBD2 matches at 10 bases. With 1 base clipped from V and 4 bases from J, the junction kept 4 bases outside the gene matches. Germline V gene data show CDR1 as MGHRA and CDR2 as YSYEKL. This CDR3 is 15 amino acids long. The CDR3 loop reads CASSQAGLAMYEQYF. DNA for the CDR3: TGCGCCAGCAGCCAAGCGGGACTAGCGATGTACGAGCAGTACTTC.

V gene TRBV9 combines with J gene TRBJ2-7; tentatively, D is TRBD2 (6 bases). V was clipped by 3 bases and J by 9 bases, with 22 bases between them. Germline V gives CDR1 SGDLS, CDR2 YYNGEE. This CDR3 has 15 amino acids. For the CDR3, the DNA is TGTGCCAGCAGCGCTGGGGACTCCCGAACCGGCGGGCAGTACTTC. Amino acids: CASSAGDSRTGGQYF.

V is TRBV4-2 and J is TRBJ2-1; 13 bases are shared with TRBD2. This CDR3 is built from 17 residues. The germline V gene encodes CDR1 LGHNA and CDR2 YNFKEQ. Trimming took 5 bases from V and 3 from J; bases not matched to a gene: 7. The CDR3 loop reads CASSNRLAGGHYNEQFF. DNA for the CDR3: TGTGCCAGCAGCAACCGACTAGCGGGAGGACACTACAATGAGCAGTTCTTC.

The chain links TRBV18 to TRBJ2-1; D gene uncertain. Germline CDR1 is KGHSH and CDR2 is LQKENI. The CDR3 runs 15 residues. Trimming took 3 bases from V and 0 from J, leaving 9 bases between them. The CDR3 DNA is TGTGCCAGCTCACCCCAATTGAGCTCCTACAATGAGCAGTTCTTC. It is translated as CASSPQLSSYNEQFF. Variable domain in full (rest from reference TRBV18 and TRBJ2-1): NAGVMQNPRHLVRRRGQEARLRCSPMKGHSHVYWYRQLPEEGLKFMVYLQKENIIDESGMPKERFSAEFPKEGPSILRIQQVVRGDSAAYFCASSPQLSSYNEQFFGPGTRLTVL.

V is TRBV30 and J is TRBJ1-1, with D uncertain. The CDR3 covers 14 residues. Germline CDR1 reads GTSNPN; CDR2 reads SVGIG (reference sequence). V shed 0 bases and J shed 3 bases, with 11 bases lying between them. The CDR3 DNA is TGTGCCTGGAGTGTACTGCCTGTGGACACTGAAGCTTTCTTT. It yields the protein CAWSVLPVDTEAFF. Based on the CDR3 plus reference TRBV30 and TRBJ1-1, the full variable domain is SQTIHQWPATLVQPVGSPLSLECTVEGTSNPNLYWYRQAAGRGLQLLFYSVGIGQISSEVPQNLSASRPQDRQFILSSKKLLLSDSGFYLCAWSVLPVDTEAFFGQGTRLTVV.

This clone has only a few counts. This sequence joins TRBV6-5 and TRBJ1-4; 10 bases agree with TRBD1. This CDR3 is built from 14 residues. V shed 8 bases and J 6 bases; nucleotides not matched to a gene: 6. Germline V gives CDR1 MNHEY, CDR2 SVGAGI. CDR3 amino acids: CASGQGVQYEKLFF. CDR3 coding DNA: TGTGCCAGCGGACAGGGGGTCCAGTATGAAAAACTGTTTTTT.

The CDR3 spells CASSDNRAGYEQYF. The CDR3 DNA sequence: TGTGCCAGTAGTGATAACAGGGCTGGCTACGAGCAGTACTTC. V gene TRBV19 combines with J gene TRBJ2-7; D is possibly TRBD1 (6 bases). Deletions cut 5 bases from V and 3 bases from J, with 14 bases between. CDR3 length: 14 amino acids. Germline V gene sequence: CDR1 LNHDA, CDR2 SQIVND (reference sequence).

This chain links TRBV7-2 with TRBJ2-7; D unresolved. CDR1 is SGHTA, CDR2 FQGNSA, per germline. V lost 3 bases and J lost 2, with 14 bases in between. CDR3 length: 15 amino acids. The CDR3 spells CASSFGLQQTYEQYF. The CDR3 DNA sequence: TGTGCCAGCAGCTTTGGCCTACAGCAGACCTACGAGCAGTACTTC.

V is TRBV4-1 and J is TRBJ2-2; D remains unclear. Germline loops: CDR1 MGHRA, CDR2 YSYEKL. The CDR3 consists of 13 residues. Trimming stripped 2 bases from V and 6 bases from J, with 7 bases between. CDR3 nucleotide sequence: TGCGCCAGCAGCCAACTTTCGTCCGGGGAGCTGTTTTTT. Amino acid sequence: CASSQLSSGELFF.

This clone was seen more than once but under ten times. The chain joins TRBV28 to TRBJ1-5; possibly TRBD1 for D (6 bases). Trimming left V 5 bases short and J 6 bases short, with 20 bases between. The length of the CDR3 is 16 residues. Germline V gene data show CDR1 as MDHEN and CDR2 as SYDVKM. The CDR3 DNA reads TGTGCCAGCAGTAAGGCGGGGGCCAAGGGATTTCAGCCCCAGCATTTT. It codes for CASSKAGAKGFQPQHF.

The chain is built from TRBV5-1 and TRBJ1-2, with TRBD1 identical over 12 bases. The CDR3 covers 17 residues. V dropped 4 bases and J dropped 4; count of bases not matched to a gene: 11. Per the germline V gene, CDR1 is SGHRS and CDR2 is YFSETQ. This chain's CDR3 is CASSPGDRGRGFYGYTF. The CDR3 DNA is TGCGCCAGCAGCCCGGGGGACAGGGGGCGAGGGTTCTATGGCTACACCTTC.

The genes are TRBV18 and TRBJ2-7, with no clear D. Trimming cost V 5 bases and J 3 bases, with 5 bases left between them. The CDR3 sequence is 11 residues long. Germline CDR1 and CDR2: KGHSH and LQKENI. Written as DNA, the CDR3 is TGTGCCAGCTCAACCGGCTACGAGCAGTACTTC. Its translation is CASSTGYEQYF.

The rearrangement links TRBV5-6 to TRBJ2-7, with a tentative D call TRBD1 (6 bases). This CDR3 has 14 residues. The V gene's germline CDR1 is SGHDT and CDR2 YYEEEE. V was clipped by 4 bases and J by 3 bases, with 14 bases between them. In nucleotides, the CDR3 is TGTGCCAGCAGCGCCTTCGGGACAAACTACGAGCAGTACTTC. Translated: CASSAFGTNYEQYF.